The 17 T cell receptor beta chains given below trace back to one sample, sequenced in a study of blood T cell repertoires in COVID-19 (dated by TCRdb to 2019 to 2021). Libraries were prepared through the immunoSEQ multiplex PCR assay. TCRdb retrieved this table from immuneACCESS and kept in-frame rearrangements only. Not all clones are present; in checked studies, unresolved V genes account for under half, and no reason is known for the remainder. Across this sample there are about 120,000 clones, with more than 75% seen only once. The leading ten clones occupy about 3.5% of the sample. The sequencing input was peripheral blood. The source of these receptors is a man aged 50 to 59 with active COVID-19.

This chain links TRBV6-1 with TRBJ1-2; 8 nucleotides agree with TRBD1. Germline CDR1 reads MNHNS; CDR2 reads SASEGT. Trimming cost V 1 base and J 2 bases; bases outside gene matches: 3. The CDR3 consists of 15 residues. CDR3 amino acids: CASSEVRTGNYGYTF. The DNA for the CDR3 is TGTGCCAGCAGTGAAGTTAGGACAGGGAACTATGGCTACACCTTC.

The CDR3 sequence is CASSRTGESDTQYF. The CDR3 bases are TGTGCCAGCAGCCGGACAGGGGAATCAGATACGCAGTATTTT. The chain recombines TRBV7-9 with TRBJ2-3, with 9 bases that match TRBD1. This CDR3 has 14 residues. From germline, CDR1 is SEHNR and CDR2 FQNEAQ (reference sequence). Trimming cost V 5 bases and J 4 bases; bases outside gene matches: 4.

The chain has TRBV12-3 or TRBV12-4 and TRBJ2-1; TRBD2 might be the D (6 bases). V lost 6 bases to trimming and J lost 10 bases, with 16 bases between them. The CDR3 has 13 amino acids. CDR3 nucleotide sequence: TGTGCCAGCAGCACCGGAGCGGGCCGCGAGCAGTTCTTC. This encodes CASSTGAGREQFF.

This clone was counted once. This sequence joins TRBV6-4 and TRBJ2-7; a possible D gene is TRBD1 (5 bases). The CDR3 totals 17 residues. Per germline, CDR1 MRHNA and CDR2 SNTAGT. The V end was cut by 0 bases, the J end by 2 bases, with 17 bases between. In DNA form, the CDR3 reads TGTGCCAGCAGTGACTCCCGAGCAGGACAAATAACCTACGAGCAGTACGTC. Its protein is CASSDSRAGQITYEQYV.

This chain uses TRBV6-5 with TRBJ1-2; D gene uncertain. The CDR3 has 14 residues. Trimming took off 6 bases at V and 0 bases at J, with 11 bases between the two ends. The germline CDR1 and CDR2 sequences are MNHEY and SVGAGI. The CDR3 sequence: CASRKDTTNYGYTF. DNA of the CDR3: TGTGCCAGCAGAAAAGACACAACTAACTATGGCTACACCTTC.

This clone was seen a single time. The chain couples TRBV15 to TRBJ1-3; 7 nucleotides align to TRBD1. Germline V lookup: CDR1 LNHNV, CDR2 YYDKDF (reference sequence). V trimming: 1 base; J trimming: 0 bases; junction bases outside the gene matches: 3. CDR3 size: 16 residues. The CDR3 spells CATSRGGTDSGNTIYF. For the CDR3, the DNA is TGTGCCACCAGCAGAGGAGGGACAGACTCTGGAAACACCATATATTTT.

As for this clone: Other DNA sequences in the sample encode the same CDR3. The chain carries TRBV5-4 and TRBJ1-2, with no clear D. Trimming removed 4 bases from V and 4 bases from J, with 11 bases in between. The germline gives CDR1 SGHNT, CDR2 YYREEE (reference sequence). The CDR3 consists of 13 residues. DNA for the CDR3: TGTGCCAGCAGCACCACGGGTTCCTATGGCTACACCTTC. Amino acid sequence: CASSTTGSYGYTF.

The chain recombines TRBV30 with TRBJ1-6; D ambiguous. CDR3 length: 15 residues. Per the germline V gene, CDR1 is GTSNPN and CDR2 is SVGIG (reference sequence). V was shortened by 0 bases and J by 4 bases, with 10 bases between the two germline ends. The CDR3 DNA sequence: TGTGCCTGGAGTGTTCCGGGATTTTATAATTCACCCCTCCACTTT. This encodes CAWSVPGFYNSPLHF.

The chain is built from TRBV21-1 and TRBJ1-4. TRBV21-1 is a pseudogene locus. This CDR3 comprises 15 residues. This chain's CDR3 is CASSSVEGCGEKLFF. CDR3 nucleotides: TGTGCCAGCAGCTCAGTGGAAGGTTGCGGAGAAAAACTGTTTTTT.

This clone has only one observation. The V call is TRBV21-1, the J call TRBJ2-7; no DNA check was done on the table's D call, TRBD2. TRBV21-1 is a known pseudogene. The CDR3 extends over 16 amino acids. CDR3 DNA: TGTGCCAGCAGCAAAGTGTTTCCGGGGAGCTCCTACGAGCAGTACGTC. This gives the protein CASSKVFPGSSYEQYV.

The chain links TRBV6-5 to TRBJ2-7; D perhaps matches TRBD1 (8 bases). CDR3 length equals 14 residues. Germline V gene data show CDR1 as MNHEY and CDR2 as SVGAGI. V was trimmed by 4 bases and J by 6 bases, leaving 16 bases between them. The CDR3 reads CASSSTTGGGEQYV. The DNA of the CDR3 is TGTGCCAGCAGTTCCACAACAGGGGGGGGCGAGCAGTACGTC.

In nucleotides, the CDR3 is TGCGCCAGCAGCTTAGTGGGAGGGCCGTTAGATACGCAGTATTTT. Encoded protein: CASSLVGGPLDTQYF. The rearrangement links TRBV5-1 to TRBJ2-3; 7 nucleotides align to TRBD2. The V gene end was trimmed by 2 bases and the J gene end by 5 bases; junction bases not matched to a gene: 8. This CDR3 is built from 15 residues. Germline V CDR1 and CDR2: SGHRS, YFSETQ.

This chain connects TRBV5-1 to TRBJ1-6; 9 bases align to TRBD1. J was trimmed by 8 bases and V by 4 bases; bases with no gene match: 10. CDR1 and CDR2 from the germline V gene are SGHRS and YFSETQ. This CDR3 comprises 16 residues. Written as DNA, the CDR3 is TGCGCCAGCAGCCACGGGACAGGGCGTGAGGATTCACCCCTCCACTTT. Protein sequence: CASSHGTGREDSPLHF.

This clone has only one observation. This chain connects TRBV9 to TRBJ2-3; TRBD2 aligns across 9 bases. The CDR3 is 16 amino acids. The V and J ends lost 0 bases and 8 bases, in that order; junction bases with no gene match: 10. Germline V gives CDR1 SGDLS, CDR2 YYNGEE. For the CDR3, the DNA is TGTGCCAGCAGCGTAGAGGCGGGGGGGAGCCCAAGTACGCAGTATTTT. It translates to CASSVEAGGSPSTQYF.

In its sample, this clone was seen once. The chain couples TRBV4-2 to TRBJ1-1, with D perhaps TRBD1 (6 bases). Trimming took off 4 bases at V and 5 bases at J, with 14 bases between the two ends. CDR3 length: 14 amino acids. CDR1 is LGHNA and CDR2 is YNFKEQ in the germline V gene. The CDR3 DNA reads as TGTGCCAGCAGCCCTGGGAGGGGGAGTACTGAAGCTTTCTTT. As protein: CASSPGRGSTEAFF.

This chain uses TRBV12-3 or TRBV12-4 with TRBJ2-7; 11 nucleotides match TRBD1. The V segment lost 4 bases and the J segment 4 bases; nucleotides outside the gene matches: 0. CDR3 length: 13 residues. Here the CDR3 reads CASSWDRGYEQYF. In DNA, the CDR3 is TGTGCCAGCAGTTGGGACAGGGGGTACGAGCAGTACTTC.

The chain recombines TRBV30 with TRBJ1-2; 7 nucleotides line up with TRBD1. With V trimmed by 3 bases and J by 6 bases, 16 bases remained unmatched. CDR3 length equals 16 residues. The germline gives CDR1 GTSNPN, CDR2 SVGIG (reference sequence). CDR3: CAWSAVRRGRGDGYTF. The CDR3, as DNA: TGTGCCTGGAGCGCGGTTAGGAGGGGGCGTGGAGATGGCTACACCTTC.